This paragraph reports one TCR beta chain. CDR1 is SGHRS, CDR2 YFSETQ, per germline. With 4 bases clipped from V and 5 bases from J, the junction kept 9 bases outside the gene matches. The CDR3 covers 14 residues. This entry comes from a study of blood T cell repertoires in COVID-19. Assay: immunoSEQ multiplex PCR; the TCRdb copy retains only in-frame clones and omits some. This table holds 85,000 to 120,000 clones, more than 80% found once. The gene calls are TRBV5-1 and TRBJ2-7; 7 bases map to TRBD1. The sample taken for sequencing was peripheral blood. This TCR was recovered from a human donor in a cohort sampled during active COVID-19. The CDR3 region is CASSPGTATDEQYF. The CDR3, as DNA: TGCGCCAGCAGCCCCGGGACAGCGACGGACGAGCAGTACTTC.